Included here is one T cell receptor (beta chain) sequence, with context. The antigen is unknown. This record belongs to a study of CXCR3-negative and CXCR3-positive naive CD8 T cells. Study conclusions and caveats: The level of CXCR3 expression partially decreased after cryopreservation; the majority of assays used fresh PBMCs.

The study made its TRB cDNA libraries by 5' RACE, adding UMI labels. After re-calling the 5' RACE reads, TCRdb lists one entry per CDR3 protein, DNA absent. The sample data list 8,000 to 8,500 distinct CDR3 sequences. The germline gives CDR1 SQVTM, CDR2 ANQGSEA. The CDR3 consists of 12 residues. Roughly 300,000 cells per CD8+ T cell subset were flow-sorted in triplicate. The sequence came from a human donor in good health. Some clones in this sample may be carry-over from other donors' samples. The chain uses TRBV29-1 and TRBJ2-3. Sequenced input: naive CXCR3- CD8+ T cells from blood. Subset in this sample: CD45RO-CCR7+CD27+CD95- naive CD8+ T cells lacking CXCR3 (TNR3-). The CDR3 reads CSVEGLKDTQYF.